One sample yielded the 20 T cell receptor beta chains listed below, sequenced in a study of blood T cells in healthy people across ages. PCR was performed a second time for about 7 to 12 cycles using a sample-barcoded 5' primer and a J-beta primer mix. TCRdb reprocessed the 5' RACE reads via MiXCR and lists one record per CDR3 protein. The sample consists of 700,000 to 950,000 distinct CDR3 sequences, roughly 43% of them appearing once. The material sequenced was blood. These receptors were taken from a woman aged 55-70 years in good health.

The genes are TRBV28 and TRBJ2-7, with 11 bases that match TRBD2. Losses at the gene ends were 6 bases for V and 3 bases for J; bases not matched to a gene: 7. This CDR3 contains 15 residues. Germline V lookup: CDR1 MDHEN, CDR2 SYDVKM. As DNA, the CDR3 is TGTGCCAGCAGAGAGGTCACTAGCGGGAGCTACGAGCAGTACTTC. Protein product: CASREVTSGSYEQYF.

This clonotype was detected a few times. The J gene is TRBJ1-1, the V gene TRBV3-1; D remains unclear. Trimming pared 3 bases from V and 11 bases from J, leaving 25 bases between. CDR1 is LGHDT and CDR2 is YNNKEL in the germline V gene (reference sequence). The CDR3 loop spans 16 amino acids. The CDR3 reads CASSHASKVLRGLAFF. The DNA for the CDR3 is TGTGCCAGCAGCCATGCCAGCAAGGTGCTCCGGGGTCTTGCTTTCTTT.

This rearrangement joins TRBV7-3 to TRBJ2-1, with unresolved D. Trimming removed 1 base at V and 2 bases at J, with 9 bases between. Germline V gene sequence: CDR1 SGHTA, CDR2 FQGTGA. CDR3 size: 15 residues. The CDR3 here is CASSLSSGPYNEQFF. CDR3 coding DNA: TGTGCCAGCAGCTTAAGCTCTGGCCCCTACAATGAGCAGTTCTTC.

V is TRBV5-1 and J is TRBJ2-7, with 7 bases fitting TRBD1. The CDR3 loop spans 12 amino acids. The germline V gene encodes CDR1 SGHRS and CDR2 YFSETQ. Trimming removed 3 bases from V and 9 bases from J; junction bases left unmatched: 6. As DNA, the CDR3 is TGCGCCAGCAGCTGGGACAGCTCCTTGCAGTACTTC. This translates into CASSWDSSLQYF.

Concerning this clonotype: Possible read error: a much larger clone is one base away. The gene calls are TRBV29-1 and TRBJ2-2; 9 bases fit TRBD2. Germline CDR1 is SQVTM and CDR2 is ANQGSEA. CDR3 length: 14 amino acids. The V segment lost 7 bases and the J segment 6 bases; nucleotides outside the gene matches: 9. The CDR3 nucleotides are TGCAGCGCTAGCGGGGCAGCACTAGCCGGGGAGCTGTTTTTT. Residues: CSASGAALAGELFF.

This clonotype was recorded a few times. The chain joins TRBV6-2 or TRBV6-3 to TRBJ2-7, with 13 positions matching TRBD2. With 6 bases clipped from V and 2 bases from J, the junction kept 4 bases outside the gene matches. CDR1 and CDR2 from the germline V gene are MNHEY and SVGEGT. The CDR3 is 15 residues long. DNA for the CDR3: TGTGCCAGCAGAACTAGCGGGAGGGCCCCCTACGAGCAGTACTTC. It translates to CASRTSGRAPYEQYF.

With respect to this clonotype: One end of the junction does not line up with germline, which may come from a read error. The V call is TRBV29-1, the J call TRBJ1-2; 10 nucleotides line up with TRBD1. Germline V gene lookup returns CDR1 SQVTM and CDR2 ANQGSEA. This CDR3 comprises 13 residues. The chain's CDR3 is CSDRTGGDYGYIF. In nucleotides, the CDR3 is TGCAGCGACCGGACAGGGGGTGACTATGGCTACATCTTC.

This chain connects TRBV29-1 to TRBJ2-1, with D unresolved. The V end was cut by 5 bases, the J end by 2 bases, with 13 bases between. The CDR3 covers 14 residues. Germline V gene data show CDR1 as SQVTM and CDR2 as ANQGSEA. The DNA of the CDR3 is TGCAGCGTTTATACCGTCCTGGCCTACAATGAGCAGTTCTTC. Protein sequence: CSVYTVLAYNEQFF.

The rearrangement joins TRBV20-1 to TRBJ1-1, with D perhaps matching TRBD1 (6 bases). The CDR3 spans 14 residues. The V and J ends lost 1 base and 6 bases respectively, with 15 bases between them. The V gene's germline CDR1 is DFQATT and CDR2 SNEGSKA (reference sequence). The CDR3 DNA follows: TGCAGTGCTAGAGGGGGGCGGACATCCCCTGAAGCTTTCTTT. Encoded protein: CSARGGRTSPEAFF.

The chain combines TRBV11-3 with TRBJ2-1; 9 bases line up with TRBD1. CDR1 SGHNT and CDR2 YENEEA come from the germline V gene. Trimming cost V 2 bases and J 6 bases; bases outside gene matches: 8. This CDR3 region has 16 residues. In DNA, the CDR3 is TGTGCCAGCAGCTTAATGGGGACAGGGTATATCAATGAGCAGTTCTTC. Its protein product is CASSLMGTGYINEQFF.

This clonotype was counted a few times. The J gene is TRBJ2-1, the V gene TRBV11-3, with 7 bases matching TRBD2. Germline CDR1 SGHNT, CDR2 YENEEA. The CDR3 covers 16 residues. Losses at the gene ends were 0 bases for V and 3 bases for J; bases not matched to a gene: 5. The CDR3 bases are TGTGCCAGCAGCTTAGATATCGGGGGGTTCTACAATGAGCAGTTCTTC. Translated, it gives CASSLDIGGFYNEQFF.

This clonotype appeared a single time. The genes are TRBV2 and TRBJ2-1, with 13 bases aligning to TRBD2. J was trimmed by 8 bases and V by 3 bases; bases with no gene match: 4. Germline values: CDR1 SNHLY, CDR2 FYNNEI. The CDR3 is 15 amino acids. DNA for the CDR3: TGTGCCAGCAGTGATTGGACTAGCGGGAGTTATGAGCAGTTCTTC. Its protein is CASSDWTSGSYEQFF.

This clonotype was observed a few times. J is TRBJ2-1 and V is TRBV29-1; no clear D gene. The J call may be in error: the DNA end matches TRBJ2-7 better. Germline CDR1 is SQVTM and CDR2 is ANQGSEA. CDR3 length equals 11 residues. The chain's CDR3 is CSLGYHNEQYF. CDR3 coding DNA: TGCAGCCTGGGCTATCACAATGAGCAGTACTTC.

The chain uses TRBV3-1 and TRBJ1-5; unclear D gene. The CDR3 covers 14 residues. V was cut by 0 bases and J by 11 bases, with 14 bases left in between. Germline lookup yields CDR1 LGHDT and CDR2 YNNKEL (reference sequence). CDR3 region: CASSQEPAWQSQHF. The CDR3 coding sequence is TGTGCCAGCAGCCAAGAGCCCGCATGGCAGTCCCAGCATTTT.

This clonotype has just a few counts. The V and J genes are TRBV5-6 and TRBJ2-3; D is possibly TRBD1 (6 bases). CDR3 length: 15 residues. V lost 0 bases to trimming and J lost 3 bases, with 11 bases between them. CDR1 and CDR2 from the germline V gene are SGHDT and YYEEEE. The CDR3 is CASSLGPGETDTQYF. The CDR3, as DNA: TGTGCCAGCAGCTTGGGACCAGGGGAAACAGATACGCAGTATTTT.

This rearrangement joins TRBV10-3 to TRBJ1-1; 10 bases are shared with TRBD1. Per germline, CDR1 ENHRY and CDR2 SYGVKD. CDR3 length: 16 amino acids. The J segment lost 6 bases and the V segment lost 4 bases, leaving 11 bases of the junction unmatched. CDR3: CAISGSTGGRVAEAFF. The CDR3 DNA reads as TGTGCCATCAGTGGCTCGACAGGGGGCAGGGTCGCTGAAGCTTTCTTT.

This chain connects TRBV4-1 to TRBJ1-4, with no clear D. Germline CDR1 reads MGHRA; CDR2 reads YSYEKL. This CDR3 contains 17 residues. V lost 3 bases, J lost 0 bases, and 14 bases lay in between. CDR3 sequence reads: CASSHSRESATNEKLFF. CDR3 DNA sequence: TGCGCCAGCAGCCACTCTCGGGAGAGTGCAACTAATGAAAAACTGTTTTTT.

The rearrangement uses TRBV4-2 and TRBJ2-5; weak D call: TRBD2 (6 bases). Per germline, CDR1 LGHNA and CDR2 YNFKEQ. V gave up 0 bases and J gave up 4 bases, with 12 bases separating them. The CDR3 loop spans 15 amino acids. CDR3 in amino acids: CASSQERGPGETQYF. DNA for the CDR3: TGTGCCAGCAGCCAAGAGCGGGGCCCAGGAGAGACCCAGTACTTC.

This clonotype occurred a few times. The chain links TRBV10-1 to TRBJ2-7; the D is unclear. Looked up from germline, CDR1 is WNHNN and CDR2 is SYGVQD (reference sequence). V dropped 3 bases and J dropped 2 bases, with 20 bases sitting between them. This CDR3 has 17 amino acids. CDR3 protein: CASSDQANPRIPYEQYF. CDR3 coding DNA: TGCGCCAGCAGTGACCAGGCTAATCCTCGAATTCCCTACGAGCAGTACTTC.

This clonotype turned up a few times. DNA of the CDR3: TGTGCCAGCAGCGTAGGGGCCCTCTCCTACAATGAGCAGTTCTTC. Translating it yields CASSVGALSYNEQFF. This sequence joins TRBV9 and TRBJ2-1; D is unclear. CDR1 and CDR2 (germline): SGDLS, YYNGEE. This CDR3 is 15 amino acids long. V lost 0 bases and J 0 bases, leaving 7 bases between the germline ends. The whole variable domain, filled in from reference TRBV9 and TRBJ2-1, reads DSGVTQTPKHLITATGQRVTLRCSPRSGDLSVYWYQQSLDQGLQFLIQYYNGEERAKGNILERFSAQQFPDLHSELNLSSLELGDSALYFCASSVGALSYNEQFFGPGTRLTVL.